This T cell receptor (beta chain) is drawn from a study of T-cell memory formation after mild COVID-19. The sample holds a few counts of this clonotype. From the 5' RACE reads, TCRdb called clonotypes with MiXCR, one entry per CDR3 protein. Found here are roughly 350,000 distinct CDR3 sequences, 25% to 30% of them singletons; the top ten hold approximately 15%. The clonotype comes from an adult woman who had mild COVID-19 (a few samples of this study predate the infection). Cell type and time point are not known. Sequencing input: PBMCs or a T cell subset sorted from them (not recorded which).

In nucleotides, the CDR3 is TGTGCCAGCAGCCCCAACTTGAACACTGAAGCTTTCTTT. Translating it yields CASSPNLNTEAFF. This rearrangement joins TRBV5-6 to TRBJ1-1, with no clear D. Germline CDR1 SGHDT, CDR2 YYEEEE. V was shortened by 4 bases and J by 0 bases, with 7 bases between the two germline ends. The CDR3 loop spans 13 amino acids.